These 31 T cell receptor beta chains were all obtained from the same sample, sequenced in a study of T cell changes during pregnancy in multiple sclerosis. Profiling relied on immunoSEQ multiplex PCR, and the TCRdb table lists in-frame clones only, not all of them. The sample holds roughly 29,000 clones, roughly 89% seen once. Sequenced material: CD4+ T cells from peripheral blood mononuclear cells, taken in the first trimester of pregnancy. The source of these receptors is a female donor in good health, enrolled as a control in a pregnancy study.

The table lists this clone with a count of one. DNA of the CDR3: TGCAGCGTTGTGCCTAGCGGGACGGGGGAGCAGTACTTC. It codes for CSVVPSGTGEQYF. The chain has TRBV29-1 and TRBJ2-7, with TRBD2 identical over 9 bases. Germline lookup yields CDR1 SQVTM and CDR2 ANQGSEA. The CDR3 loop spans 13 amino acids. Losses at the gene ends were 4 bases for V and 7 bases for J; bases not matched to a gene: 8.

Concerning this clone: At the DNA level, this CDR3 is encoded by other sequences in the same sample as well. The rearrangement links TRBV20-1 to TRBJ2-5; D uncertain. Germline V gene data show CDR1 as DFQATT and CDR2 as SNEGSKA (reference sequence). V gave up 6 bases and J gave up 2 bases, with 4 bases separating them. The CDR3 runs to 10 residues. DNA for the CDR3: TGCAGTGCCACTCAAGAGACCCAGTACTTC. Translation: CSATQETQYF.

This clone has just one count. The DNA of the CDR3 is TGTGCCACCAGCAGGGGAGGGTGGGGAGGTTACACCGGGGAGCTGTTTTTT. Translating it yields CATSRGGWGGYTGELFF. The V gene is TRBV15, the J gene TRBJ2-2; 7 bases fit TRBD2. With 3 bases clipped from V and 3 bases from J, the junction kept 10 bases outside the gene matches. The CDR3 has 17 residues. CDR1 and CDR2 from the germline V gene are LNHNV and YYDKDF (reference sequence).

There are a few counts of this clone. At the DNA level, this CDR3 is encoded by other sequences in the same sample as well. V usage is TRBV20-1 and J usage is TRBJ2-1, with D perhaps TRBD2 (5 bases). The V gene's germline CDR1 is DFQATT and CDR2 SNEGSKA (reference sequence). With 6 bases removed from V and 2 bases from J, the gap between germline ends came to 5 bases. This CDR3 region has 11 residues. The CDR3 DNA reads TGCAGTGCCGGGACCTACAATGAGCAGTTCTTC. This encodes CSAGTYNEQFF.

This chain links TRBV7-9 with TRBJ2-5; the match to TRBD2 covers 8 bases. Looked up from germline, CDR1 is SEHNR and CDR2 is FQNEAQ (reference sequence). V dropped 5 bases and J dropped 3; count of bases not matched to a gene: 11. CDR3 length: 16 amino acids. The CDR3 protein is CASSPSGRGVEETQYF. For the CDR3, the DNA is TGTGCCAGCAGCCCAAGCGGGAGAGGGGTAGAAGAGACCCAGTACTTC. Full variable domain (remainder filled in from reference TRBV7-9 and TRBJ2-5): DTGVSQNPRHKITKRGQNVTFRCDPISEHNRLYWYRQTLGQGPEFLTYFQNEAQLEKSRLLSDRFSAERPKGSFSTLEIQRTEQGDSAMYLCASSPSGRGVEETQYFGPGTRLLVL.

This chain links TRBV11-2 with TRBJ1-1; TRBD1 is a possible D gene (6 bases). The V end lost 4 bases, the J end lost 3 bases, and 18 bases lay between the germline ends. Germline V gene sequence: CDR1 SGHAT, CDR2 FQNNGV. This CDR3 spans 16 amino acids. The CDR3, as DNA: TGTGCCAGCAGCTGGGGGCGGGGGCGCGGAGACACTGAAGCTTTCTTT. Translated, it gives CASSWGRGRGDTEAFF.

The rearrangement uses TRBV9 and TRBJ1-5; D is ambiguous. The germline V and J ends were trimmed by 3 bases and 4 bases, with 8 bases remaining between them. The CDR3 is 13 amino acids. CDR1 and CDR2 from the germline V gene are SGDLS and YYNGEE. As DNA, the CDR3 is TGTGCCAGCAGCGCCGCCGGGAATCAGCCCCAGCATTTT. Its translation is CASSAAGNQPQHF.

This clone was counted once. The rearrangement uses TRBV27 and TRBJ2-5; perhaps TRBD2 as D (5 bases). This CDR3 region has 16 residues. The V end lost 1 base, the J end lost 2 bases, and 14 bases lay between the germline ends. The V gene's germline CDR1 is MNHEY and CDR2 SMNVEV (reference sequence). The CDR3 protein is CASSLYSSGLQETQYF. DNA for the CDR3: TGTGCCAGCAGTTTATATTCCAGCGGCCTACAAGAGACCCAGTACTTC.

This chain connects TRBV6-6 to TRBJ2-7; 8 bases map to TRBD1. V shed 5 bases, J shed 5 bases, and the junction held 11 bases outside the gene matches. The CDR3 is 15 amino acids. CDR1 and CDR2 from the germline V gene are MNHNY and SVGAGI (reference sequence). The CDR3 reads CASSADRDRSHEQYF. CDR3 in DNA: TGTGCCAGCAGTGCTGACCGGGACAGGTCTCACGAGCAGTACTTC.

The chain recombines TRBV19 with TRBJ2-3; TRBD2 matches at 8 bases. V dropped 2 bases and J dropped 2; count of bases not matched to a gene: 6. Germline V lookup: CDR1 LNHDA, CDR2 SQIVND (reference sequence). The CDR3 is made up of 16 amino acids. DNA for the CDR3: TGTGCCAGTAGTATAAATCTAGCGGGTCCCACAGATACGCAGTATTTT. Translation: CASSINLAGPTDTQYF.

The J gene is TRBJ1-5, the V gene TRBV7-9; TRBD1 might be the D (6 bases). The V end was cut by 0 bases, the J end by 4 bases, with 13 bases between. The CDR3 has 16 amino acids. The germline gives CDR1 SEHNR, CDR2 FQNEAQ (reference sequence). CDR3 bases: TGTGCCAGCAGCTTAGCGGGAGGGGGGGGAAATCAGCCCCAGCATTTT. Protein product: CASSLAGGGGNQPQHF.

This rearrangement joins TRBV28 to TRBJ1-2; maybe TRBD1 (5 bases). The CDR3 loop spans 13 amino acids. Germline V gene lookup returns CDR1 MDHEN and CDR2 SYDVKM. The V end was cut by 3 bases, the J end by 5 bases, with 10 bases between. CDR3 nucleotides: TGTGCCAGCAGTTTGCGACAGCCATATGGCTACACCTTC. Encoded protein: CASSLRQPYGYTF.

DNA of the CDR3: TGTGCCAGCAGCTCTTGGACGGGAAACACCGGGGAGCTGTTTTTT. Translation gives CASSSWTGNTGELFF. The rearrangement uses TRBV5-4 and TRBJ2-2; D might be TRBD2 (5 bases). Between the trimmed V and J ends, which lost 3 bases and 2 bases, there was a span of 11 bases. The germline V gene encodes CDR1 SGHNT and CDR2 YYREEE (reference sequence). This CDR3 comprises 15 residues.

V is TRBV7-9 and J is TRBJ2-5; TRBD2 matches 15 bases. Germline assignment: CDR1 SEHNR and CDR2 FQNEAQ (reference sequence). This CDR3 region has 18 residues. With 5 bases clipped from V and 1 base from J, the junction kept 8 bases outside the gene matches. Written as DNA, the CDR3 is TGTGCCAGCAGCCGGACTAGCGGGAGGGCTCCACTCCAAGAGACCCAGTACTTC. This codes for CASSRTSGRAPLQETQYF.

The chain is built from TRBV19 and TRBJ2-3; 14 nucleotides match TRBD2. Germline V gene lookup returns CDR1 LNHDA and CDR2 SQIVND (reference sequence). The CDR3 has 18 residues. Unmatched junction bases numbered 11, after V lost 3 bases and J lost 6 bases. CDR3 in amino acids: CASSIFGTSGSGSDTQYF. CDR3 in DNA: TGTGCCAGTAGTATCTTCGGGACTAGCGGGAGTGGTTCGGATACGCAGTATTTT.

V is TRBV30 and J is TRBJ2-7; D perhaps matches TRBD1 (5 bases). Germline CDR1 reads GTSNPN; CDR2 reads SVGIG (reference sequence). The CDR3 is made up of 14 amino acids. The V and J ends lost 0 bases and 0 bases respectively, with 9 bases between them. The CDR3 nucleotides are TGTGCCTGGAGTGTACTACAGGACTCCTACGAGCAGTACTTC. Its protein product is CAWSVLQDSYEQYF.

V gene TRBV19 combines with J gene TRBJ2-5, with TRBD1 matching over 8 bases. Unmatched junction bases numbered 10, after V lost 6 bases and J lost 1 base. This CDR3 is 16 amino acids long. Germline CDR1 and CDR2: LNHDA and SQIVND (reference sequence). The CDR3 region has the DNA TGTGCCAGTAGCATGGGCCTAACAGGGGGCCAAGAGACCCAGTACTTC. Protein product: CASSMGLTGGQETQYF. The entire variable domain, with the rest obtained from reference TRBV19 and TRBJ2-5, is as follows: DGGITQSPKYLFRKEGQNVTLSCEQNLNHDAMYWYRQDPGQGLRLIYYSQIVNDFQKGDIAEGYSVSREKKESFPLTVTSAQKNPTAFYLCASSMGLTGGQETQYFGPGTRLLVL.

The J gene is TRBJ2-2, the V gene TRBV7-2; D gene unclear. Germline loops: CDR1 SGHTA, CDR2 FQGNSA. This CDR3 region has 16 residues. With 2 bases removed from V and 0 bases from J, the gap between germline ends came to 10 bases. The CDR3 region is CASSLRGVANTGELFF. DNA of the CDR3: TGTGCCAGCAGCTTACGCGGAGTAGCGAACACCGGGGAGCTGTTTTTT. The variable domain in full, with the rest retrieved from reference TRBV7-2 and TRBJ2-2, is GAGVSQSPSNKVTEKGKDVELRCDPISGHTALYWYRQSLGQGLEFLIYFQGNSAPDKSGLPSDRFSAERTGGSVSTLTIQRTQQEDSAVYLCASSLRGVANTGELFFGEGSRLTVL.

The rearrangement uses TRBV28 and TRBJ2-7, with 8 bases aligning to TRBD1. This CDR3 has 14 residues. CDR1 MDHEN and CDR2 SYDVKM come from the germline V gene. J was trimmed by 6 bases and V by 7 bases; bases with no gene match: 11. DNA for the CDR3: TGTGCCAGCACCCCATTCAGGGGGCTGAGCGAGCAGTACTTC. It yields the protein CASTPFRGLSEQYF.

The chain couples TRBV4-2 to TRBJ1-1, with D unclear. This CDR3 is 15 amino acids long. Per germline, CDR1 LGHNA and CDR2 YNFKEQ. V was cut by 1 base and J by 0 bases, with 9 bases left in between. The CDR3 coding sequence is TGTGCCAGCAGCCAAGGAGGAAGTATGAACACTGAAGCTTTCTTT. It encodes CASSQGGSMNTEAFF.

This chain uses TRBV5-4 with TRBJ2-7, with 7 bases matching TRBD1. The CDR3 is 16 residues long. The V and J ends lost 1 base and 4 bases, in that order; junction bases with no gene match: 11. Germline V gives CDR1 SGHNT, CDR2 YYREEE (reference sequence). In DNA form, the CDR3 reads TGTGCCAGCAGCTTGTTGGAGACAGGGCTTACTTACGAGCAGTACTTC. Protein: CASSLLETGLTYEQYF.

This chain connects TRBV2 to TRBJ2-3; TRBD2 might be the D (6 bases). V gave up 7 bases and J gave up 1 base, with 21 bases separating them. CDR1 and CDR2 from the germline V gene are SNHLY and FYNNEI. CDR3 size: 17 residues. Here the CDR3 DNA reads TGTGCCAGCATTCGCCAACACGGGGGTCGGGGCACAGATACGCAGTATTTT. It is translated as CASIRQHGGRGTDTQYF.

In DNA form, the CDR3 reads TGTGCCAGCAGCTCGAACAGGGGTGGCTACACCTTC. Translated, it gives CASSSNRGGYTF. The J gene is TRBJ1-2, the V gene TRBV7-6; 7 bases align to TRBD1. The CDR3 sequence is 12 residues long. Germline V CDR1 and CDR2: SGHVS, FNYEAQ. V shed 4 bases, J shed 7 bases, and the junction held 3 bases outside the gene matches.

This chain links TRBV6-1 with TRBJ1-5, with a possible D match to TRBD1 (6 bases). The V end lost 5 bases, the J end lost 0 bases, and 11 bases lay between the germline ends. The CDR3 is 15 amino acids. The germline V gene encodes CDR1 MNHNS and CDR2 SASEGT. CDR3 residues: CASSLDRDSNQPQHF. The CDR3 DNA reads as TGTGCCAGCAGTCTGGACAGAGATAGCAATCAGCCCCAGCATTTT.

CDR3 DNA sequence: TGTGCCAGCAGCTTAGCCCCTAGCGGGAGTTCCTACAATGAGCAGTTCTTC. Protein sequence: CASSLAPSGSSYNEQFF. This sequence joins TRBV7-2 and TRBJ2-1, with 10 nucleotides matching TRBD2. V trimming: 0 bases; J trimming: 1 base; junction bases outside the gene matches: 3. Germline CDR1 and CDR2: SGHTA and FQGNSA. The CDR3 runs 17 residues.

The chain is built from TRBV7-8 and TRBJ1-1; TRBD1 matches at 7 bases. CDR1 and CDR2 (germline): SGHVS, FQNEAQ. J gave up 1 base and V 3 bases, and 8 bases lay outside the gene matches. This CDR3 spans 16 amino acids. CDR3 nucleotide sequence: TGTGCCAGCAGCTTGGGACGACAGGGCTGGAACACTGAAGCTTTCTTT. Translation gives CASSLGRQGWNTEAFF.

This sequence joins TRBV7-8 and TRBJ2-3; 13 nucleotides agree with TRBD2. The V gene's germline CDR1 is SGHVS and CDR2 FQNEAQ. This CDR3 is 17 amino acids long. J gave up 2 bases and V 5 bases, and 7 bases lay outside the gene matches. The CDR3 DNA is TGTGCCAGCAGCACCCTGACTAGCGGGGGGCTCACAGATACGCAGTATTTT. Amino acids: CASSTLTSGGLTDTQYF.

The chain recombines TRBV5-1 with TRBJ2-3; possible D gene TRBD2, 6 bases. The CDR3 extends over 16 amino acids. Germline-derived CDR1 and CDR2 are SGHRS and YFSETQ. Trimming left V 0 bases short and J 0 bases short, with 11 bases between. The DNA of the CDR3 is TGCGCCAGCAGCTTGGGGGACTTAGCTAGCACAGATACGCAGTATTTT. Residues: CASSLGDLASTDTQYF. Full variable domain (outside the CDR3, taken from reference TRBV5-1 and TRBJ2-3): KAGVTQTPRYLIKTRGQQVTLSCSPISGHRSVSWYQQTPGQGLQFLFEYFSETQRNKGNFPGRFSGRQFSNSRSEMNVSTLELGDSALYLCASSLGDLASTDTQYFGPGTRLTVL.

The chain employs TRBV6-1 and TRBJ2-3, with 10 bases aligning to TRBD1. Per the germline V gene, CDR1 is MNHNS and CDR2 is SASEGT. The ends lost 8 bases at V and 8 bases at J; junction bases unmatched: 7. The CDR3 sequence is 13 residues long. The CDR3: CASHRQGAFTQYF. CDR3 DNA: TGTGCCAGCCACAGACAGGGGGCGTTTACGCAGTATTTT.

On this clone: At one of its ends the junction is not consistent with the germline gene, which may arise from a read error. This chain joins TRBV30 and TRBJ1-4, with no clear D. The CDR3 consists of 15 residues. Germline V gene data show CDR1 as GTSNPN and CDR2 as SVGIG (reference sequence). The CDR3 is CAWSLAPLLRRVLSF. The CDR3 nucleotides are TGTGCCTGGAGCCTTGCGCCGTTACTTCGACGGGTACTCAGTTTT.

J is TRBJ1-4 and V is TRBV5-1, with 7 bases aligning to TRBD1. Germline trimming cut 7 bases from V and 6 bases from J; bases unmatched to any gene: 18. Germline values: CDR1 SGHRS, CDR2 YFSETQ. This CDR3 contains 17 residues. CDR3: CASGPEEGRQGDEKLFF. CDR3 sequence (DNA): TGCGCCAGCGGCCCTGAGGAGGGGAGACAGGGAGATGAAAAACTGTTTTTT. The whole variable domain, filled in from reference TRBV5-1 and TRBJ1-4, reads KAGVTQTPRYLIKTRGQQVTLSCSPISGHRSVSWYQQTPGQGLQFLFEYFSETQRNKGNFPGRFSGRQFSNSRSEMNVSTLELGDSALYLCASGPEEGRQGDEKLFFGSGTQLSVL.